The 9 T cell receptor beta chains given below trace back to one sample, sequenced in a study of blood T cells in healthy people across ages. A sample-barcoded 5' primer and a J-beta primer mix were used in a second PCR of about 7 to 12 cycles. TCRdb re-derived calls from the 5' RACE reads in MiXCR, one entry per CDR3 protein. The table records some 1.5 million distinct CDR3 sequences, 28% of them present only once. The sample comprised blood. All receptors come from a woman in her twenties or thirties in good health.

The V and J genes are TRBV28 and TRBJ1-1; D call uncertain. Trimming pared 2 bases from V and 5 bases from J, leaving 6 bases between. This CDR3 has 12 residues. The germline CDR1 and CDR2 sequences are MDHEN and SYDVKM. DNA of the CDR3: TGTGCCAGCAGTTTAAGCTTTACTGAAGCTTTCTTT. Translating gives CASSLSFTEAFF.

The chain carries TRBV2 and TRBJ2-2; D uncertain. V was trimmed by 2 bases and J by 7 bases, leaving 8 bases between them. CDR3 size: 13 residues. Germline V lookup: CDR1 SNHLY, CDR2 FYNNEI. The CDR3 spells CASSETLDGELFF. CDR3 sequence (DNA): TGTGCCAGCAGTGAAACCCTCGACGGGGAGCTGTTTTTT.

CDR3 protein: CATSDYGTGGLGELFF. CDR3 sequence (DNA): TGTGCCACCAGTGATTATGGGACAGGGGGACTCGGGGAGCTGTTTTTT. V gene TRBV24-1 combines with J gene TRBJ2-2, with 11 bases aligning to TRBD1. The J segment lost 7 bases and the V segment lost 2 bases, leaving 5 bases of the junction unmatched. Looked up from germline, CDR1 is KGHDR and CDR2 is SFDVKD. CDR3 length equals 16 residues.

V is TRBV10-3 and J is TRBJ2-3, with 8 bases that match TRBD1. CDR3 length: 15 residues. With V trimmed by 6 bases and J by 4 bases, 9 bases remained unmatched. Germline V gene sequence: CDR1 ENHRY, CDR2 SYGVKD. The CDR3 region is CAIRGDRSRADTQYF. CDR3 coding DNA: TGTGCCATCAGAGGGGACAGGAGCAGGGCAGATACGCAGTATTTT.

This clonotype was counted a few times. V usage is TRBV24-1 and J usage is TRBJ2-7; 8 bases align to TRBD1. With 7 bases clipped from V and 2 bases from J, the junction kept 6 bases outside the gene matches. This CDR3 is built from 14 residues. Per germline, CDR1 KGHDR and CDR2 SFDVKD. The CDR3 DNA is TGTGCCACCAGGGGACAGGTCGGGGCCTACGAGCAGTACTTC. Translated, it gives CATRGQVGAYEQYF.

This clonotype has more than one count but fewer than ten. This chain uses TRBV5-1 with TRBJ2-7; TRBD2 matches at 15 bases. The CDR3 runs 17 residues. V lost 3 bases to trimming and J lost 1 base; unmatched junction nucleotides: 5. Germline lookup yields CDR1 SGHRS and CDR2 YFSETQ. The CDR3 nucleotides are TGCGCCAGCAGCTGGGGACTAGCGGGAGGACTATCCTACGAGCAGTACTTC. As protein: CASSWGLAGGLSYEQYF.

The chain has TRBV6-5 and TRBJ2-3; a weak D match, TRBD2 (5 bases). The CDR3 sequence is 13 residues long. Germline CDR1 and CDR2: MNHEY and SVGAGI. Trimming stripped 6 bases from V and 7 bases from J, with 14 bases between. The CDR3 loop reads CASSPREGNTQYF. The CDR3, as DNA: TGTGCCAGCAGCCCTAGAGAGGGAAATACGCAGTATTTT.

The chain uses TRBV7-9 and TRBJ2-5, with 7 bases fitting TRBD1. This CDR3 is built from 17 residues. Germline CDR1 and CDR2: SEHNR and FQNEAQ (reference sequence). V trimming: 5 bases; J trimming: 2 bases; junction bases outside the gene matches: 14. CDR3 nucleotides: TGTGCCAGCAGCCCACCTTTGACCGGGACAGAACAAGAGACCCAGTACTTC. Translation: CASSPPLTGTEQETQYF.

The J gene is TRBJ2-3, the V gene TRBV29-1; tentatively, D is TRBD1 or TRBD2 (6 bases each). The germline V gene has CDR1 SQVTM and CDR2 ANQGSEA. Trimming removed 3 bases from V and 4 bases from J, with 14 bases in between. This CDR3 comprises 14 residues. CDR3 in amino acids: CSVDRGQRADTQYF. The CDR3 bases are TGCAGCGTTGACCGGGGGCAGCGGGCAGATACGCAGTATTTT.